This TCR beta chain was identified in a study of T cells in Graves' hyperthyroidism and ophthalmopathy. V shed 5 bases and J shed 4 bases, with 11 bases lying between them. The CDR3 totals 13 residues. TCR beta CDR3 region amplification was performed from RNA transcripts. The HTBI primer set was used in a first-round RT-PCR of the TCR CDR3. Via MiXCR, TCRdb re-called the multiplex PCR reads, giving one row per CDR3 protein. The sample includes around 520,000 distinct CDR3 sequences, approximately 14% of them seen just once. This clonotype was recorded many times. Exclusion followed for patients with uncontrolled infection, other autoimmune disease, pregnancy or lactation. Diagnoses rested on clinical symptoms, serum thyroxine and TRAb, thyroid ultrasound and orbital computed tomography.

The chain combines TRBV12-3 or TRBV12-4 with TRBJ2-5; D uncertain. Sequences were obtained from blood. The TCR comes from a woman aged 18-29 years with Graves' hyperthyroidism. CDR3 residues: CASSPVGRETQYF. CDR3 nucleotides: TGTGCCAGCAGTCCGGTGGGCCGAGAGACCCAGTACTTC.